This entry lists 30 T cell receptor beta chains sequenced from one sample in a study of breast tumors, draining lymph nodes, adjacent tissues. TCRdb ran MiXCR on the multiplex PCR reads and lists one entry per CDR3 protein. The sample has 20,000 to 25,000 distinct CDR3 sequences, roughly 55% seen once; the top ten hold around 15%. The sample consisted of breast tumor tissue. These receptor sequences come from a female donor with breast cancer. Some clones in this sample may be carry-over from other donors' samples.

Many counts were recorded for this clonotype. The CDR3 protein is CASSQSAGQGPMNTEAFF. CDR3 bases: TGCGCCAGCAGCCAATCCGCCGGACAGGGCCCCATGAACACTGAAGCTTTCTTT. The J gene is TRBJ1-1, the V gene TRBV4-1; 8 positions match TRBD1. The CDR3 is made up of 18 amino acids. Unmatched junction bases numbered 11, after V lost 2 bases and J lost 0 bases. Germline lookup yields CDR1 MGHRA and CDR2 YSYEKL.

This chain uses TRBV20-1 with TRBJ2-3; D possibly corresponds to TRBD2 (7 bases). Germline V gene lookup returns CDR1 DFQATT and CDR2 SNEGSKA (reference sequence). V was shortened by 5 bases and J by 6 bases, with 21 bases between the two germline ends. The CDR3 is 15 amino acids. CDR3 region: CSALGSGGGQDTQYF. The CDR3 nucleotides are TGCAGTGCTCTCGGGTCGGGGGGCGGGCAGGATACGCAGTATTTT.

The table lists this clonotype with many counts. The rearrangement uses TRBV6-5 and TRBJ1-3; no definite D call. Germline loops: CDR1 MNHEY, CDR2 SVGAGI. The CDR3 is made up of 17 amino acids. V was shortened by 4 bases and J by 0 bases, with 16 bases between the two germline ends. CDR3 sequence reads: CASSSVRSESSGNTIYF. Written as DNA, the CDR3 is TGTGCCAGCAGTTCCGTCAGAAGCGAGAGCTCTGGAAACACCATATATTTT.

This clonotype was counted at least ten times. The V gene is TRBV5-1, the J gene TRBJ2-5, with 7 bases matching TRBD2. CDR1 SGHRS and CDR2 YFSETQ come from the germline V gene. The CDR3 length is 15 residues. The ends lost 7 bases at V and 1 base at J; junction bases unmatched: 10. CDR3 nucleotide sequence: TGCGCCAGCCTACAGAGCGCGGGGGTCCAAGAGACCCAGTACTTC. This gives the protein CASLQSAGVQETQYF.

The chain carries TRBV11-2 and TRBJ2-7; 10 bases fit TRBD2. The J segment lost 3 bases and the V segment lost 3 bases, leaving 5 bases of the junction unmatched. Germline CDR1 is SGHAT and CDR2 is FQNNGV. The CDR3 length is 15 residues. Here the CDR3 reads CASSFERGGGYEQYF. CDR3 coding DNA: TGTGCCAGCAGCTTCGAGCGGGGGGGCGGCTACGAGCAGTACTTC.

The rearrangement links TRBV20-1 to TRBJ2-7; TRBD1 or TRBD2 may be the D gene (5 bases each). Germline-derived CDR1 and CDR2 are DFQATT and SNEGSKA (reference sequence). The CDR3 covers 13 residues. Trimming took off 3 bases at V and 2 bases at J, with 11 bases between the two ends. In nucleotides, the CDR3 is TGCAGTGCTAGTAGGACGGGGCCCTACGAGCAGTACTTC. Encoded protein: CSASRTGPYEQYF.

This clonotype appeared many times. This may stem from a read error, because a much larger clone lies one nucleotide away. The V gene is TRBV6-2 or TRBV6-3, the J gene TRBJ1-5; no clear D. CDR3 length: 15 amino acids. V was pared by 4 bases and J by 0 bases, with 10 bases between. Germline V gene sequence: CDR1 MNHEY, CDR2 SVGEGT. Written as DNA, the CDR3 is TGTGCCAGCAGTTCCCCCCTAGGTAGCAATCAGCCCCAGCATTTT. Encoded protein: CASSSPLGSNQPQHF.

This chain joins TRBV20-1 and TRBJ1-2; perhaps TRBD1 as D (6 bases). Germline assignment: CDR1 DFQATT and CDR2 SNEGSKA (reference sequence). This CDR3 is built from 13 residues. V lost 5 bases and J lost 4, with 14 bases in between. The CDR3 DNA is TGCAGTGCTGACCATACAGGGTCCTATGGCTACACCTTC. It codes for CSADHTGSYGYTF.

The genes are TRBV7-2 and TRBJ2-7; D perhaps matches TRBD2 (7 bases). V gave up 4 bases and J gave up 4 bases, with 14 bases separating them. This CDR3 contains 14 residues. Germline CDR1 SGHTA, CDR2 FQGNSA. CDR3 amino acids: CASSSGGPPYEQYF. CDR3 in DNA: TGTGCCAGCAGCTCGGGGGGCCCACCATACGAGCAGTACTTC.

V usage is TRBV6-2 or TRBV6-3 and J usage is TRBJ1-2; D not certain. V shed 2 bases and J shed 7 bases, with 5 bases lying between them. Germline V gene lookup returns CDR1 MNHEY and CDR2 SVGEGT. The length of the CDR3 is 11 residues. The CDR3 DNA sequence: TGTGCCAGCAGTTACGTAGCTGGCTACACCTTC. Its protein is CASSYVAGYTF.

The CDR3 DNA sequence: TGCAGTGCTCTACCCCGGGGGAGGGTGAATGAAAAACTGTTTTTT. Amino acid sequence: CSALPRGRVNEKLFF. This rearrangement joins TRBV20-1 to TRBJ1-4; a possible D gene is TRBD1 (5 bases). V was cut by 5 bases and J by 5 bases, with 18 bases left in between. The germline gives CDR1 DFQATT, CDR2 SNEGSKA (reference sequence). This CDR3 spans 15 amino acids.

The chain is built from TRBV7-9 and TRBJ2-5, with 8 bases lining up with TRBD2. Germline trimming cut 2 bases from V and 5 bases from J; bases unmatched to any gene: 10. CDR3 length: 16 residues. Germline V gives CDR1 SEHNR, CDR2 FQNEAQ (reference sequence). DNA for the CDR3: TGTGCCAGCAGCTTAATGGGCGGGGGGTTTCAGGAGACCCAGTACTTC. Residues: CASSLMGGGFQETQYF. The entire variable domain, with the rest obtained from reference TRBV7-9 and TRBJ2-5, is as follows: DTGVSQNPRHKITKRGQNVTFRCDPISEHNRLYWYRQTLGQGPEFLTYFQNEAQLEKSRLLSDRFSAERPKGSFSTLEIQRTEQGDSAMYLCASSLMGGGFQETQYFGPGTRLLVL.

This sequence joins TRBV7-8 and TRBJ2-7; 13 bases map to TRBD2. V trimming: 4 bases; J trimming: 0 bases; junction bases outside the gene matches: 6. Germline V gene sequence: CDR1 SGHVS, CDR2 FQNEAQ. The CDR3 contains 17 residues. This chain's CDR3 is CASSSRLAGGFSYEQYF. The CDR3 nucleotides are TGTGCCAGCAGCTCAAGACTAGCGGGGGGCTTCTCCTACGAGCAGTACTTC.

This clonotype was recorded at least ten times. A much bigger clone sits one base away, suggesting this may be a read error. The V and J genes are TRBV20-1 and TRBJ2-7; tentatively, D is TRBD2 (5 bases). V was trimmed by 0 bases and J by 6 bases, leaving 15 bases between them. The CDR3 has 14 residues. Looked up from germline, CDR1 is DFQATT and CDR2 is SNEGSKA (reference sequence). The CDR3 sequence: CSARDSREISEQYF. The CDR3 nucleotides are TGCAGTGCTAGAGATAGTCGGGAAATTTCCGAGCAGTACTTC.

By sample fraction, this clonotype is medium-sized. V and J are TRBV5-8 and TRBJ1-2, with 8 bases matching TRBD1. Germline V gives CDR1 SGHTS, CDR2 YDEGEE. This CDR3 comprises 14 residues. With V trimmed by 1 base and J by 8 bases, 7 bases remained unmatched. CDR3 loop: CASSLNQGAGGYTF. CDR3 sequence (DNA): TGTGCCAGCAGCTTGAACCAGGGGGCGGGGGGCTACACCTTC.

Only one count was recorded for this clonotype. V and J are TRBV20-1 and TRBJ1-3, with unresolved D. Looked up from germline, CDR1 is DFQATT and CDR2 is SNEGSKA (reference sequence). CDR3 length: 11 amino acids. V was trimmed by 5 bases and J by 1 base, leaving 3 bases between them. Here the CDR3 reads CSAQSGNTIYF. Here the CDR3 DNA reads TGCAGTGCTCAATCTGGAAACACCATATATTTT.

This chain connects TRBV19 to TRBJ1-6; TRBD1 matches at 7 bases. CDR1 LNHDA and CDR2 SQIVND come from the germline V gene (reference sequence). This CDR3 region has 15 residues. After removal of 6 bases from V and 10 bases from J, the junction contained 12 bases not matched to a gene. This CDR3 is CASSPVGGINSPLHF. The CDR3 coding sequence is TGTGCCAGTAGCCCCGTAGGGGGCATTAACTCACCCCTCCACTTT.

Regarding this clonotype: A much larger clone lies a single base off, so this may be a read error. The J gene is TRBJ2-5, the V gene TRBV6-6; tentatively, D is TRBD1 (5 bases). This CDR3 is 14 amino acids long. CDR1 and CDR2 from the germline V gene are MNHNY and SVGAGI (reference sequence). The CDR3 DNA reads as TGTGCCAGCAGTCACTCAGGGCAGCAAGAGACCCAGTACTTC. Its protein product is CASSHSGQQETQYF.

This clonotype is medium-sized (0.01 to 0.1%). J is TRBJ2-2 and V is TRBV4-2; D is ambiguous. The CDR3 has 12 amino acids. The V end lost 3 bases, the J end lost 3 bases, and 2 bases lay between the germline ends. Germline assignment: CDR1 LGHNA and CDR2 YNFKEQ. The CDR3 reads CASSHYTGELFF. The CDR3 DNA reads TGTGCCAGCAGCCATTACACCGGGGAGCTGTTTTTT.

The chain combines TRBV7-3 with TRBJ1-5, with 10 bases aligning to TRBD1. The CDR3 is 15 amino acids. The trim removed 3 bases at V and 3 bases at J, leaving 2 bases unmatched. From germline, CDR1 is SGHTA and CDR2 FQGTGA. CDR3 amino acids: CASSLGTGDNQPQHF. The CDR3 bases are TGTGCCAGCAGCTTGGGGACAGGGGACAATCAGCCCCAGCATTTT. Using reference TRBV7-3 and TRBJ1-5 for the parts outside the CDR3, the full variable domain is GAGVSQTPSNKVTEKGKYVELRCDPISGHTALYWYRQSLGQGPEFLIYFQGTGAADDSGLPNDRFFAVRPEGSVSTLKIQRTERGDSAVYLCASSLGTGDNQPQHFGDGTRLSIL.

The J gene is TRBJ2-3, the V gene TRBV12-3 or TRBV12-4; maybe TRBD2 (5 bases). V lost 6 bases to trimming and J lost 2 bases, with 12 bases between them. The CDR3 sequence is 14 residues long. The CDR3: CASRDLSLTDTQYF. The CDR3 coding sequence is TGTGCCAGCAGGGACTTAAGTCTCACAGATACGCAGTATTTT.

The sample holds one count of this clonotype. The V gene is TRBV2, the J gene TRBJ2-7; D call uncertain. This CDR3 has 11 amino acids. V dropped 2 bases and J dropped 5 bases, with 4 bases sitting between them. Germline V gene data show CDR1 as SNHLY and CDR2 as FYNNEI. CDR3 in DNA: TGTGCCAGCAGTGAATACCACGAGCAGTACGTC. Its protein is CASSEYHEQYV.

The V gene is TRBV11-3, the J gene TRBJ2-1; 11 nucleotides align to TRBD2. There are 14 residues in the CDR3. Germline CDR1 SGHNT, CDR2 YENEEA. V gave up 3 bases and J gave up 8 bases; unmatched junction bases: 3. CDR3 nucleotides: TGTGCCAGCAGCTTCGGACTAGCGGGCGATGAGCAGTTCTTC. It codes for CASSFGLAGDEQFF.

V and J are TRBV2 and TRBJ2-7; 9 bases are a match to TRBD1. CDR3 length equals 13 residues. J gave up 2 bases and V 6 bases, and 2 bases lay outside the gene matches. CDR1 and CDR2 from the germline V gene are SNHLY and FYNNEI. The CDR3, as DNA: TGTGCCAGCAGCGGACAGGGGACCTACGAGCAGTACGTC. Its translation is CASSGQGTYEQYV.

The rearrangement links TRBV6-2 or TRBV6-3 to TRBJ2-7; 8 bases are a match to TRBD1. The CDR3 contains 13 residues. Germline-derived CDR1 and CDR2 are MNHEY and SVGEGT. Losses at the gene ends were 5 bases for V and 6 bases for J; bases not matched to a gene: 6. Here the CDR3 reads CASSPGTGGEQYF. The CDR3 coding sequence is TGTGCCAGCAGTCCCGGGACAGGTGGCGAGCAGTACTTC.

The chain uses TRBV7-2 and TRBJ2-7; unclear D gene. Trimming removed 1 base from V and 4 bases from J, with 23 bases in between. Germline-derived CDR1 and CDR2 are SGHTA and FQGNSA. This CDR3 has 18 residues. The CDR3 DNA sequence: TGTGCCAGCAGCTTAGGTGTGGGCTACCATGTCCTACGGTACGAGCAGTACTTC. Its translation is CASSLGVGYHVLRYEQYF.

This CDR3 is CATSKVDTGSYEQFF. In DNA form, the CDR3 reads TGTGCCACCAGCAAAGTGGACACCGGATCCTACGAGCAGTTCTTC. The chain has TRBV15 and TRBJ2-7; perhaps TRBD1 as D (5 bases). Gene TRBJ2-1 matches the end of the DNA better, so the J call may be wrong. The CDR3 has 15 residues. From germline, CDR1 is LNHNV and CDR2 YYDKDF (reference sequence).

This chain joins TRBV20-1 and TRBJ1-3, with D possibly TRBD1 on 5 matching bases. The germline V and J ends were trimmed by 6 bases and 7 bases, with 19 bases remaining between them. The CDR3 sequence is 14 residues long. Germline CDR1 reads DFQATT; CDR2 reads SNEGSKA (reference sequence). The CDR3 region has the DNA TGCAGTGCATTTAACGCCAGGGAGGGGAACACCATATATTTT. It translates to CSAFNAREGNTIYF.

The chain recombines TRBV7-9 with TRBJ1-2; D call uncertain. Germline values: CDR1 SEHNR, CDR2 FQNEAQ (reference sequence). Between the trimmed V and J ends, which lost 0 bases and 2 bases, there was a span of 4 bases. The CDR3 contains 13 residues. The CDR3 DNA is TGTGCCAGCAGCTTAGCAGGGAACTATGGCTACACCTTC. It specifies CASSLAGNYGYTF. The whole variable domain, filled in from reference TRBV7-9 and TRBJ1-2, reads DTGVSQNPRHKITKRGQNVTFRCDPISEHNRLYWYRQTLGQGPEFLTYFQNEAQLEKSRLLSDRFSAERPKGSFSTLEIQRTEQGDSAMYLCASSLAGNYGYTFGSGTRLTVV.

This clonotype ranks as medium-sized. V gene TRBV11-3 combines with J gene TRBJ1-2; 7 nucleotides agree with TRBD1. From germline, CDR1 is SGHNT and CDR2 YENEEA. J lost 1 base, V lost 0 bases, and 5 bases had no gene match. This CDR3 has 16 residues. The CDR3: CASSLEGRGGNYGYTF. The CDR3 DNA reads as TGTGCCAGCAGCTTAGAAGGCAGGGGGGGTAACTATGGCTACACCTTC. The full variable domain, completed using reference TRBV11-3 and TRBJ1-2, is EAGVVQSPRYKIIEKKQPVAFWCNPISGHNTLYWYLQNLGQGPELLIRYENEEAVDDSQLPKDRFSAERLKGVDSTLKIQPAELGDSAVYLCASSLEGRGGNYGYTFGSGTRLTVV.